This T cell receptor (beta chain) was retrieved from a study of blood T cell repertoires in COVID-19. Grouping used clinical history reported by participants in a survey and questionnaire. The protocol was immunoSEQ multiplex PCR, while the TCRdb copy is restricted to in-frame clones and leaves out a portion. This sample has hundreds of thousands of clones; 80% to 90% occur once, and the top ten carry 1% to 1.3%. Material: PBMCs or T cells enriched from blood (not recorded which). The TCR was taken from a young man who had recovered from COVID-19.

The CDR3 here is CASSTYIQGPSGNTIYF. CDR3 nucleotides: TGTGCCAGCAGCACCTACATACAGGGCCCCTCTGGAAACACCATATATTTT. The V and J genes are TRBV5-5 and TRBJ1-3; possible D gene TRBD1, 6 bases. The V gene's germline CDR1 is SGHKS and CDR2 YYEKEE (reference sequence). V lost 4 bases and J 0 bases, leaving 17 bases between the germline ends. There are 17 residues in the CDR3.